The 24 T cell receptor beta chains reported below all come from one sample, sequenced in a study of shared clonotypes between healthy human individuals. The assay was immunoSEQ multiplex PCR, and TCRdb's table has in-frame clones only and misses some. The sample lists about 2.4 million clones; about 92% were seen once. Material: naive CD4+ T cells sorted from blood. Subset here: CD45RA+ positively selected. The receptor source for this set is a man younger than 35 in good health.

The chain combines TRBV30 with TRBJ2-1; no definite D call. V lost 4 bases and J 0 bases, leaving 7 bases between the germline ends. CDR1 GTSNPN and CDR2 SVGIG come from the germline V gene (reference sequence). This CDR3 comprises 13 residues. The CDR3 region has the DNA TGTGCCTGGAAGGGCAACTCCTACAATGAGCAGTTCTTC. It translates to CAWKGNSYNEQFF.

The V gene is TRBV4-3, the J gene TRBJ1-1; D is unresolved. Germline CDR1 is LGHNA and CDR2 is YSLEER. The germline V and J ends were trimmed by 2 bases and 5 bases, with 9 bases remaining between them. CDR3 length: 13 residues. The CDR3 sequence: CASSQLRRTEAFF. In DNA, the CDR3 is TGCGCCAGCAGCCAACTCCGGAGGACTGAAGCTTTCTTT.

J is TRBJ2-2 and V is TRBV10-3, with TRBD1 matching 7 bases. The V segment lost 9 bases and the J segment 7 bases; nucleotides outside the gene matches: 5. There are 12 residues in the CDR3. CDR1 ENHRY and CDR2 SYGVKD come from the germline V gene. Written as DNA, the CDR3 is TGTGCCATACAGGGGTACGGCGGGGAGCTGTTTTTT. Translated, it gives CAIQGYGGELFF.

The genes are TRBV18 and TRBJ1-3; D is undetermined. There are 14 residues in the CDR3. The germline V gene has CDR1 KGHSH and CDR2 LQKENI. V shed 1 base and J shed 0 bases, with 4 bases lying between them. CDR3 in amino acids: CASSPQVSGNTIYF. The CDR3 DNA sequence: TGTGCCAGCTCACCACAAGTCTCTGGAAACACCATATATTTT.

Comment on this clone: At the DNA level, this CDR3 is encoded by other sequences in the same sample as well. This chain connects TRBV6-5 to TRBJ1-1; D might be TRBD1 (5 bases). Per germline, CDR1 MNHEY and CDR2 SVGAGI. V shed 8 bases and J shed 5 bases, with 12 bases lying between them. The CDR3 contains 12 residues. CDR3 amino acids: CASSRGRTEAFF. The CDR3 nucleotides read TGTGCCAGCTCCCGGGGCCGTACTGAAGCTTTCTTT.

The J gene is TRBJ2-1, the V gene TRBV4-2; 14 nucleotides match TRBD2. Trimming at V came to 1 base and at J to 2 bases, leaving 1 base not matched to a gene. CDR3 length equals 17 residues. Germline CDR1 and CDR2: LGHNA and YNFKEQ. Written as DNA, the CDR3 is TGTGCCAGCAGCCAAGGGACTAGCGGGAGGACCTACAATGAGCAGTTCTTC. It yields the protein CASSQGTSGRTYNEQFF.

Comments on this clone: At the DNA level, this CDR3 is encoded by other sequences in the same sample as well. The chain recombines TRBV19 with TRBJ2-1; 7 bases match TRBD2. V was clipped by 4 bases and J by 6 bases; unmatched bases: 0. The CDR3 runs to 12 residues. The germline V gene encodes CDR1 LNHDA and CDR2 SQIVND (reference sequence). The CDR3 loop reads CASSSGGNEQFF. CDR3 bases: TGTGCCAGTAGTAGCGGGGGCAATGAGCAGTTCTTC.

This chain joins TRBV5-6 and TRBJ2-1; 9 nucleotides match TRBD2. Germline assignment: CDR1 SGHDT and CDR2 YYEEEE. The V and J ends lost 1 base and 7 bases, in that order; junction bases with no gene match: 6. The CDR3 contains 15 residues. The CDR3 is CASSLSGTSWNEQFF. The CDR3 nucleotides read TGTGCCAGCAGCTTGTCCGGGACTAGCTGGAATGAGCAGTTCTTC. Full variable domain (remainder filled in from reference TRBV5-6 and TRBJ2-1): DAGVTQSPTHLIKTRGQQVTLRCSPKSGHDTVSWYQQALGQGPQFIFQYYEEEERQRGNFPDRFSGHQFPNYSSELNVNALLLGDSALYLCASSLSGTSWNEQFFGPGTRLTVL.

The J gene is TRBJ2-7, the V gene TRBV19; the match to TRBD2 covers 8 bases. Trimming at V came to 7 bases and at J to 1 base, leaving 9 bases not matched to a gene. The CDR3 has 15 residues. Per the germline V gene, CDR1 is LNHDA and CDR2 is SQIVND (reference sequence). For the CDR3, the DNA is TGTGCCAGTACCTCTACGGGGGGGTTGTCCTACGAGCAGTACTTC. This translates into CASTSTGGLSYEQYF.

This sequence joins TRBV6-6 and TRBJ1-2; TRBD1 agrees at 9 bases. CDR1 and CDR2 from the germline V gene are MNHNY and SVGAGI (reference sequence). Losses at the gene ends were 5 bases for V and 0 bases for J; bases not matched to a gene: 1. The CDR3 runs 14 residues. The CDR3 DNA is TGTGCCAGCAGTAGACAGGGGGCTAACTATGGCTACACCTTC. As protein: CASSRQGANYGYTF.

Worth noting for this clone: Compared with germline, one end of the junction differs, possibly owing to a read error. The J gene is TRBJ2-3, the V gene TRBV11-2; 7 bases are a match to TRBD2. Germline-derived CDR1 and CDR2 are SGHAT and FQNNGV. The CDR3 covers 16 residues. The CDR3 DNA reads TGTGCCAGCAACTTAGTGGGAGGGCCTGGGGCAGATACGCAGTATTTT. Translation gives CASNLVGGPGADTQYF.

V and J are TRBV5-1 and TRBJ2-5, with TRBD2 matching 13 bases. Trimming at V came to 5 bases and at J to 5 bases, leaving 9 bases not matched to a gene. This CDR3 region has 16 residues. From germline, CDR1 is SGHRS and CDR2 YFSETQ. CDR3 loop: CASSPRTSGGVETQYF. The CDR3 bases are TGCGCCAGCAGTCCGAGGACTAGCGGGGGCGTCGAGACCCAGTACTTC.

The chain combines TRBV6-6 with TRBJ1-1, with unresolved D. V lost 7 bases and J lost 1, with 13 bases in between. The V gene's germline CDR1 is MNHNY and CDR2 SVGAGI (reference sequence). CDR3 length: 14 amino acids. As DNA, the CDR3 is TGTGCCAGCAACTCCCCCCGGCGGAACACTGAAGCTTTCTTT. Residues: CASNSPRRNTEAFF.

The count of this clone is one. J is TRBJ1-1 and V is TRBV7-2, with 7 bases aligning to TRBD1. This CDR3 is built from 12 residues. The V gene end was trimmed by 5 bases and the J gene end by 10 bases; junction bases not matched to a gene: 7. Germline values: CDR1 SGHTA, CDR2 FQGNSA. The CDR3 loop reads CASSLRQGPAFF. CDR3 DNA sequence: TGTGCCAGCAGCCTGAGACAGGGACCAGCTTTCTTT.

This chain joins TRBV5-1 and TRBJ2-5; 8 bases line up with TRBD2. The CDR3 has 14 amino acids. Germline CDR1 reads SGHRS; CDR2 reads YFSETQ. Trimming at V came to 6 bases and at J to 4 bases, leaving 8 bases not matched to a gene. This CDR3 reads CASNREGIAETQYF. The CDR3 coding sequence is TGCGCCAGCAATCGGGAGGGTATTGCAGAGACCCAGTACTTC. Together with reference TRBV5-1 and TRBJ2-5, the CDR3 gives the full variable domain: KAGVTQTPRYLIKTRGQQVTLSCSPISGHRSVSWYQQTPGQGLQFLFEYFSETQRNKGNFPGRFSGRQFSNSRSEMNVSTLELGDSALYLCASNREGIAETQYFGPGTRLLVL.

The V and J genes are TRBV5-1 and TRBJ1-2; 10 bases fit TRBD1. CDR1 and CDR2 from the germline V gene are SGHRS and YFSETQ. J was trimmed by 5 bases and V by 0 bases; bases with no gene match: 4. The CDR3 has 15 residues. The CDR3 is CASSLAGTGEYGYTF. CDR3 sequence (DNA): TGCGCCAGCAGCTTGGCCGGGACAGGGGAGTATGGCTACACCTTC.

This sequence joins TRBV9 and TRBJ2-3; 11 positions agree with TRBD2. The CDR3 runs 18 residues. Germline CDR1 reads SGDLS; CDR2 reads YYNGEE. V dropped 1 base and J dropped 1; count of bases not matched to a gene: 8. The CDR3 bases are TGTGCCAGCAGCGTAAGGGGGGGACTAGCGGTTGGCACAGATACGCAGTATTTT. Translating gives CASSVRGGLAVGTDTQYF.

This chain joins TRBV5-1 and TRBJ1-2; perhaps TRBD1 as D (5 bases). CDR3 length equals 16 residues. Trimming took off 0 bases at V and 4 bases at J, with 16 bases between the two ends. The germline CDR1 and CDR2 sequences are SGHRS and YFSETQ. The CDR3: CASSLGDRGSGYGYTF. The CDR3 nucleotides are TGCGCCAGCAGCTTGGGAGATCGGGGCTCTGGCTATGGCTACACCTTC.

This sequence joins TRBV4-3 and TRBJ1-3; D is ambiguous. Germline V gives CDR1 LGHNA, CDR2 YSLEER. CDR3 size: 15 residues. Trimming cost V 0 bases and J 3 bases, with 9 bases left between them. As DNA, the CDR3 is TGCGCCAGCAGCCAAGATCCTGCAGTTGGAAACACCATATATTTT. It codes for CASSQDPAVGNTIYF.

The CDR3 nucleotides are TGCGCCAGCAGCCCTCGGGTAGCGGGAAACAATGAGCAGTTCTTC. The encoded protein is CASSPRVAGNNEQFF. The chain has TRBV5-1 and TRBJ2-1; 8 bases are a match to TRBD2. Germline V lookup: CDR1 SGHRS, CDR2 YFSETQ. V lost 4 bases and J lost 5; bases outside the gene matches: 8. This CDR3 is 15 amino acids long.

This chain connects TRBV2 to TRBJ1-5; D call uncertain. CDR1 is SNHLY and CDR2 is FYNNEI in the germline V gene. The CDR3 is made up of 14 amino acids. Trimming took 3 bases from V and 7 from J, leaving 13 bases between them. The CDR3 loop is CASSETSDRQPQHF. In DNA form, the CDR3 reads TGTGCCAGCAGTGAGACGTCTGATCGGCAGCCCCAGCATTTT.

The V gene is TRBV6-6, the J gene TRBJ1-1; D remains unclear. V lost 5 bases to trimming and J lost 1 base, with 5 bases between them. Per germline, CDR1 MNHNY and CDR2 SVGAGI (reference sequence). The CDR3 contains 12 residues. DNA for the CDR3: TGTGCCAGCAGTACGGCGAACACTGAAGCTTTCTTT. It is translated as CASSTANTEAFF.

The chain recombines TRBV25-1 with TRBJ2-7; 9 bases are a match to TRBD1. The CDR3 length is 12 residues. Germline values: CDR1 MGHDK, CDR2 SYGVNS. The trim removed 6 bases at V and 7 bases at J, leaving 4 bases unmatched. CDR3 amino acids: CASRQGAGEQYF. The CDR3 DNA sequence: TGTGCCAGCAGACAGGGGGCAGGTGAGCAGTACTTC.

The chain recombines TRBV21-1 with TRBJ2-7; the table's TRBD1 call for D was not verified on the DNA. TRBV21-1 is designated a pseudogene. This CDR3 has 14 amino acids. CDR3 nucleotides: TGTGCCAGCCTCTGTGGGGCCAGCGACTACGAGCAGTACTTC. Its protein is CASLCGASDYEQYF.